A selection of T cell receptor beta chains follows, all from one sample in a study of shared clonotypes between healthy human individuals. Only in-frame clones appear in the TCRdb table, and some are missing; sequencing was by immunoSEQ multiplex PCR. The table has about 490,000 clones, approximately 82% seen once. Material for sequencing was PBMCs. The receptors were sampled from a woman in her thirties or forties in good health. Some clones in this sample may be carry-over from other donors' samples. CDR3s leave out the opening cysteine and the closing phenylalanine or tryptophan.

v_gene	j_gene	len	CDR3aa
TRBV6-5	TRBJ1-2	11	ASSYEGDYGYT
TRBV7-2	TRBJ2-3	13	ASSLEWGRADTQY
TRBV18	TRBJ2-7	10	ASSPNSYEQY
TRBV5-4	TRBJ2-2	16	ASSSPGQGALNTGELF
TRBV28	TRBJ2-2	14	ASSFGTRFLPGELF
TRBV28	.	13	ASSLIPGAGNTIY
TRBV5-1	TRBJ2-7	11	ASSFGGTYEQY
TRBV5-4	TRBJ2-7	12	ASSPLEGNYEQY
TRBV7-2	TRBJ1-4	14	ASSLALGQVGEKLF
TRBV11-3	TRBJ2-1	12	ASSPGTIYNEQF
TRBV2	TRBJ1-5	11	ASRVRAGQPQH
TRBV4-2	TRBJ2-1	15	ASSQAGLAGAYNEQF
TRBV2	TRBJ2-2	13	ASSDRDTYTGELF
TRBV5-1	TRBJ1-4	12	ASSLREPREKLF
TRBV10-2	TRBJ2-7	14	ATGTSGRARHYEQY
TRBV7-2	TRBJ2-1	13	ASSLAPTGYNEQF
TRBV11-1	TRBJ1-2	12	ASSLDRDIYGYT
TRBV18	TRBJ2-6	12	ASSPEGSLTVLT
TRBV6-4	TRBJ2-3	15	ASSDSSRGSGSDTQY
TRBV7-3	TRBJ2-2	14	ASSLTRDQNTGELF
TRBV5-4	TRBJ1-4	12	ASSKQGRFEKLF
TRBV7-3	TRBJ2-5	11	ASSQLAGETQY
TRBV10-3	TRBJ2-2	16	AISADRGGSVGTGELF
TRBV11-3	TRBJ2-7	11	ASSATPLHEQY
TRBV30	TRBJ1-3	12	AWRPGQAGNTIY
TRBV5-1	TRBJ1-1	12	ASSLVGVGTEAF
TRBV10-3	TRBJ2-7	10	AISESREEQY
TRBV5-1	TRBJ1-1	12	ASSLDVGSQRAF
TRBV5-1	TRBJ1-4	13	ASSYGRTQGEKLF
TRBV7-3	TRBJ2-7	12	ASSLVSGTYEQY
TRBV2	TRBJ1-1	11	ASTQQPNTEAF
TRBV21-1	TRBJ1-1	13	ASSHTGAWNAEAF
TRBV7-9	TRBJ1-4	12	ASSLVGGYEKLF
TRBV7-3	TRBJ1-1	13	ASSPDRGRYTEAF
TRBV30	TRBJ2-6	13	AWSLLVSGANVLT
TRBV19	TRBJ2-3	11	ASSIWDTDTQY
TRBV9	TRBJ2-1	11	ASSRDSYNEQF
TRBV19	TRBJ2-7	14	ASSIRWDRSSYEQY
TRBV19	TRBJ2-1	13	ASRITSAPYNEQF
TRBV5-1	TRBJ2-1	14	ASSLRGSWEYNEQF
TRBV6-1	TRBJ2-2	11	ASSGTLTGELF
TRBV4-2	TRBJ1-2	11	ASSPETLYGYT
TRBV11-2	TRBJ2-1	13	ASGRAFRSYNEQF
TRBV4-1	TRBJ2-7	12	ASSQELSIDEQY
TRBV28	TRBJ1-1	13	ASSPQAGGWTEAF
TRBV28	TRBJ1-1	12	ASSLIQGLVSAF
TRBV5-5	TRBJ2-7	13	ASSSTTSGSYEQY
TRBV5-1	TRBJ2-2	12	ASRYGSNTGELF
TRBV30	TRBJ1-6	13	AWEDRGGADSPLH
TRBV4-1	TRBJ2-1	12	ASSFSGSGNEQF
TRBV7-6	TRBJ2-7	13	ASSLGAGITYEQY
TRBV19	TRBJ2-3	15	ASSPRTSQRISVTQY
TRBV5-1	TRBJ2-1	13	ASSLEGQGPSGQF
TRBV19	TRBJ2-2	13	ASSQYPSGIGELF
TRBV19	TRBJ2-2	15	ASTATSGRAGTGELF
TRBV15	TRBJ1-5	13	ATSRDPGGNQPQH
TRBV11-1	TRBJ2-7	13	ASSLGVTGIYEQY
TRBV7-2	TRBJ2-1	11	ASSAILASEQF
TRBV9	TRBJ2-7	13	ASSAGGGTPYEQY
TRBV6-5	TRBJ2-6	12	ATRTGAGANVLT